The 27 T cell receptor beta chains presented below share a single source sample, sequenced in a study of cytomegalovirus exposure and HLA in healthy donors. The primer mix had 60 Vbeta and 13 Jbeta primers. TCRdb's table, derived via immunoSEQ multiplex PCR, lists solely in-frame clones and lacks some. The table has tens of thousands of clones, approximately 71% seen once. The sequenced material came from PBMCs. Receptor source: a man between 50 and 59 years old in good health and CMV-seronegative.

This clone showed up just once. This chain connects TRBV5-5 to TRBJ1-2; 9 bases agree with TRBD1. This CDR3 region has 15 residues. J lost 4 bases, V lost 1 base, and 5 bases had no gene match. The germline gives CDR1 SGHKS, CDR2 YYEKEE (reference sequence). This CDR3 is CASSLSTGGSYGYTF. The CDR3 DNA sequence: TGTGCCAGCAGCTTGTCTACAGGGGGCAGCTATGGCTACACCTTC.

This clone was observed a handful of times. The chain joins TRBV5-1 to TRBJ2-7; D remains unclear. The CDR3 extends over 12 amino acids. CDR1 and CDR2 (germline): SGHRS, YFSETQ. Trimming cost V 6 bases and J 5 bases, with 12 bases left between them. CDR3 DNA sequence: TGCGCCAGCATGGTGAGGTCGGACGAGCAGTACTTC. Residues: CASMVRSDEQYF.

The J gene is TRBJ2-2, the V gene TRBV30; maybe TRBD2 (5 bases). Germline V gives CDR1 GTSNPN, CDR2 SVGIG (reference sequence). V lost 4 bases and J lost 0, with 21 bases in between. The CDR3 has 18 residues. CDR3: CAWTLGLFDPANTGELFF. CDR3 coding DNA: TGTGCCTGGACCCTTGGACTCTTCGACCCCGCGAACACCGGGGAGCTGTTTTTT.

The chain carries TRBV2 and TRBJ1-5, with D possibly being TRBD1 (5 bases). This CDR3 is 15 amino acids long. V shed 3 bases and J shed 4 bases, with 13 bases lying between them. Germline V lookup: CDR1 SNHLY, CDR2 FYNNEI. CDR3 DNA: TGTGCCAGCAGTGACATGGGGAAGGGGAATCAGCCCCAGCATTTT. As protein: CASSDMGKGNQPQHF.

The chain is built from TRBV2 and TRBJ1-1; 12 bases agree with TRBD1. The CDR3 is 14 amino acids. Losses at the gene ends were 10 bases for V and 7 bases for J; bases not matched to a gene: 10. Germline V gives CDR1 SNHLY, CDR2 FYNNEI. This chain's CDR3 is CATPGQGADYEAFF. The CDR3 DNA is TGTGCCACCCCGGGACAGGGGGCCGATTATGAAGCTTTCTTT.

This clone was detected a few times. The chain has TRBV5-4 and TRBJ2-7; a weak D match, TRBD2 (6 bases). Trimming removed 0 bases at V and 2 bases at J, with 12 bases between. The CDR3 runs 15 residues. The V gene's germline CDR1 is SGHNT and CDR2 YYREEE (reference sequence). CDR3 amino acids: CASSLEGGAAYEQYF. The CDR3 nucleotides are TGTGCCAGCAGCTTGGAGGGCGGGGCAGCCTACGAGCAGTACTTC.

This chain uses TRBV7-8 with TRBJ1-5, with D maybe TRBD1 (5 bases). V was trimmed by 2 bases and J by 0 bases, leaving 8 bases between them. The CDR3 covers 15 residues. Germline CDR1 SGHVS, CDR2 FQNEAQ. The CDR3 region has the DNA TGTGCCAGCAGCTTAAGACAGAATAGCAATCAGCCCCAGCATTTT. It specifies CASSLRQNSNQPQHF.

The chain joins TRBV11-2 to TRBJ2-3, with D possibly TRBD1 on 6 matching bases. This CDR3 is built from 15 residues. In germline, CDR1 is SGHAT, CDR2 FQNNGV. Trimming stripped 0 bases from V and 6 bases from J, with 13 bases between. The CDR3 region has the DNA TGTGCCAGCAGCTTAGACAGGGGAGAGAGGGATACGCAGTATTTT. Translating it yields CASSLDRGERDTQYF.

DNA for the CDR3: TGCGCCAGCAGCTTGGCCGGACAGGTCGGCGAGCAGTACTTC. Amino acid sequence: CASSLAGQVGEQYF. The chain combines TRBV5-1 with TRBJ2-7, with 7 nucleotides matching TRBD1. Germline V gives CDR1 SGHRS, CDR2 YFSETQ. The junction had 6 bases not matched to a gene; V was cut back by 0 bases and J by 6 bases. The CDR3 runs 14 residues.

The CDR3 nucleotides are TGTGCCAGCTCACGCCTTTCTGGGACTAGCGCAAACACCGGGGAGCTGTTTTTT. Amino acids: CASSRLSGTSANTGELFF. This chain connects TRBV18 to TRBJ2-2, with 10 bases identical to TRBD2. Germline V gene lookup returns CDR1 KGHSH and CDR2 LQKENI. V dropped 4 bases and J dropped 2; count of bases not matched to a gene: 10. This CDR3 region has 18 residues.

The chain joins TRBV20-1 to TRBJ1-2; D unresolved. From germline, CDR1 is DFQATT and CDR2 SNEGSKA (reference sequence). V was trimmed by 4 bases and J by 8 bases, leaving 11 bases between them. This CDR3 has 11 residues. The CDR3 DNA reads TGCAGTGCTATCGAGACCAGGGGCTACACCTTC. It yields the protein CSAIETRGYTF.

This sequence joins TRBV7-7 and TRBJ2-1; possible D gene TRBD2, 6 bases. CDR3 length: 13 amino acids. The V gene's germline CDR1 is SSHAT and CDR2 FNYEAQ (reference sequence). The CDR3 protein is CASGAPPGFEQFF. CDR3 nucleotides: TGTGCTAGCGGCGCCCCCCCAGGGTTTGAGCAGTTCTTC.

This clone appeared a few times. This chain connects TRBV4-1 to TRBJ2-3, with 9 bases identical to TRBD1. Per germline, CDR1 MGHRA and CDR2 YSYEKL. This CDR3 contains 15 residues. V was pared by 3 bases and J by 3 bases, with 4 bases of the junction left unmatched. The CDR3 sequence is CASSHHRGRTDTQYF. In DNA, the CDR3 is TGCGCCAGCAGCCATCACAGGGGGCGGACAGATACGCAGTATTTT.

The chain combines TRBV19 with TRBJ2-7; TRBD1 is a possible D gene (5 bases). CDR3 length: 14 residues. With 4 bases removed from V and 1 base from J, the gap between germline ends came to 11 bases. Looked up from germline, CDR1 is LNHDA and CDR2 is SQIVND (reference sequence). The CDR3 DNA is TGTGCCAGTAGTACACTCCGACAGTCCTACGAGCAGTACTTC. Amino acid sequence: CASSTLRQSYEQYF.

The rearrangement links TRBV7-6 to TRBJ2-7; D unresolved. Trimming left V 0 bases short and J 0 bases short, with 9 bases between. CDR1 and CDR2 (germline): SGHVS, FNYEAQ. The CDR3 totals 15 residues. The CDR3 region is CASSLASAVSYEQYF. In nucleotides, the CDR3 is TGTGCCAGCAGCTTAGCTAGTGCTGTCTCCTACGAGCAGTACTTC.

The V call is TRBV6-6, the J call TRBJ1-6; D not resolved. The CDR3 covers 14 residues. With 7 bases removed from V and 3 bases from J, the gap between germline ends came to 10 bases. Germline CDR1 reads MNHNY; CDR2 reads SVGAGI (reference sequence). CDR3 DNA sequence: TGTGCCAGCAAGAAAGAGCTCTATAATTCACCCCTCCACTTT. It yields the protein CASKKELYNSPLHF.

The chain is built from TRBV7-6 and TRBJ1-6; 9 bases match TRBD1. CDR3 length: 15 residues. Germline-derived CDR1 and CDR2 are SGHVS and FNYEAQ. The ends lost 1 base at V and 9 bases at J; junction bases unmatched: 4. The CDR3 DNA reads as TGTGCCAGCAGCTTAGAGGGACAGGGAAGTTCACCCCTCCACTTT. Its protein product is CASSLEGQGSSPLHF.

The chain employs TRBV6-1 and TRBJ2-5; 8 bases match TRBD2. The V gene's germline CDR1 is MNHNS and CDR2 SASEGT. The V gene end was trimmed by 6 bases and the J gene end by 2 bases; junction bases not matched to a gene: 8. This CDR3 contains 15 residues. The CDR3 loop reads CASSMERGPQETQYF. CDR3 bases: TGTGCCAGCAGCATGGAGCGGGGGCCTCAAGAGACCCAGTACTTC.

This sequence joins TRBV11-3 and TRBJ2-7; TRBD2 matches at 7 bases. This CDR3 comprises 17 residues. In germline, CDR1 is SGHNT, CDR2 YENEEA. Germline trimming cut 6 bases from V and 2 bases from J; bases unmatched to any gene: 16. Here the CDR3 reads CASRPPTGRGFPYEQYF. Written as DNA, the CDR3 is TGTGCCAGCAGACCCCCGACCGGGCGGGGGTTCCCCTACGAGCAGTACTTC.

There are a few counts of this clone. The V call is TRBV6-1, the J call TRBJ1-6; a weak D match, TRBD1 (5 bases). V was shortened by 7 bases and J by 5 bases, with 12 bases between the two germline ends. The germline V gene encodes CDR1 MNHNS and CDR2 SASEGT. This CDR3 region has 14 residues. CDR3 DNA sequence: TGTGCCAGCAAAGTCGGACATAATAATTCACCCCTCCACTTT. It yields the protein CASKVGHNNSPLHF.

The CDR3 DNA follows: TGTGCCAGTAGTACAAATCCCCGGGACAGACTTACCTACGAGCAGTACTTC. It translates to CASSTNPRDRLTYEQYF. V gene TRBV19 combines with J gene TRBJ2-7; 7 bases fit TRBD1. Germline V gene sequence: CDR1 LNHDA, CDR2 SQIVND (reference sequence). Trimming took 4 bases from V and 2 from J; bases not matched to a gene: 14. The CDR3 has 17 amino acids.

V usage is TRBV5-1 and J usage is TRBJ1-1; D is uncertain. CDR1 SGHRS and CDR2 YFSETQ come from the germline V gene. V lost 4 bases to trimming and J lost 1 base, with 20 bases between them. This CDR3 has 17 residues. The CDR3 here is CASSPASGRRTNTEAFF. The CDR3 DNA sequence: TGCGCCAGCAGCCCCGCCAGCGGCAGACGTACGAACACTGAAGCTTTCTTT.

The gene calls are TRBV7-2 and TRBJ2-3; D possibly corresponds to TRBD2 (6 bases). The ends were cut back, 4 bases at V and 2 bases at J, with 19 bases in the middle. Germline assignment: CDR1 SGHTA and CDR2 FQGNSA. CDR3 length: 17 amino acids. Here the CDR3 DNA reads TGTGCCAGCAGCTCTCCCCGCCTAGCGTATAACACAGATACGCAGTATTTT. Translation: CASSSPRLAYNTDTQYF.

J is TRBJ2-5 and V is TRBV30, with TRBD2 identical over 9 bases. The J call is doubtful: the DNA matches TRBJ2-7 better. Per the germline V gene, CDR1 is GTSNPN and CDR2 is SVGIG (reference sequence). The CDR3 sequence is 15 residues long. The CDR3 DNA is TGTGCCTGGGCGGGGGGGGACCGGGGGGCCTACGAGCAGTACTTC. Translation: CAWAGGDRGAYEQYF.

This rearrangement joins TRBV6-5 to TRBJ2-5; D is uncertain. The CDR3 has 14 amino acids. Trimming pared 7 bases from V and 0 bases from J, leaving 12 bases between. CDR1 is MNHEY, CDR2 SVGAGI, per germline. CDR3 in amino acids: CASTQQKYQETQYF. CDR3 nucleotide sequence: TGTGCCAGCACCCAACAGAAGTACCAAGAGACCCAGTACTTC.

This clone has just a few counts. The chain links TRBV9 to TRBJ2-1; D might be TRBD2 (6 bases). The V gene lost 2 bases and the J gene lost 6 bases, with 12 bases spanning the gap. Germline loops: CDR1 SGDLS, CDR2 YYNGEE. The length of the CDR3 is 14 residues. DNA for the CDR3: TGTGCCAGCAGCGTGGAGGGAAGGAGCAATGAGCAGTTCTTC. Translated: CASSVEGRSNEQFF.

The gene calls are TRBV4-1 and TRBJ1-4, with 8 bases lining up with TRBD1. The CDR3 loop spans 17 amino acids. V trimming: 1 base; J trimming: 10 bases; junction bases outside the gene matches: 14. The germline CDR1 and CDR2 sequences are MGHRA and YSYEKL. DNA of the CDR3: TGCGCCAGCAGCCAAGCCGCCGGACAGGGACGGGGTGGAAAACTGTTTTTT. It is translated as CASSQAAGQGRGGKLFF.